The 14 T cell receptor beta chains in this list originate from one sample, sequenced in a study of response to subunit inactivated influenza vaccine. TCRdb re-called the RT-PCR reads with MiXCR, one entry per CDR3 protein. The sample contains 450,000 to 600,000 distinct CDR3 sequences, 7.6% of which appear only once. This material consisted of PBMCs from blood, taken less than 25 months after vaccination. The receptor set was obtained from a man aged 50 to 69 who received an inactivated influenza vaccine.

As to this clonotype: At one of its ends the junction is not consistent with the germline gene, which may arise from a read error. The chain joins TRBV29-1 to TRBJ2-6, with D possibly matching TRBD1 (5 bases). Per germline, CDR1 SQVTM and CDR2 ANQGSEA. The CDR3 is 14 amino acids. CDR3 sequence reads: CSVEDRAGANVLTF. The CDR3 bases are TGCAGCGTGGAAGACAGAGCGGGGGCCAACGTCCTGACTTTC.

The genes are TRBV4-3 and TRBJ1-2; D is possibly TRBD1 (6 bases). Germline V CDR1 and CDR2: LGHNA, YSLEER. This CDR3 contains 14 residues. Trimming shortened V by 0 bases and J by 6 bases, and 11 bases separated the two germline ends. CDR3 loop: CASSQDYRANGYTF. In DNA, the CDR3 is TGCGCCAGCAGCCAAGATTACAGGGCGAATGGCTACACCTTC.

This sequence joins TRBV30 and TRBJ2-1; 8 nucleotides agree with TRBD1. The trim removed 3 bases at V and 8 bases at J, leaving 6 bases unmatched. This CDR3 has 13 residues. Germline V CDR1 and CDR2: GTSNPN, SVGIG (reference sequence). CDR3 nucleotides: TGTGCCTGGAGGGACAGGGCGGGCCATGAGCAGTTCTTC. Translating it yields CAWRDRAGHEQFF.

Ten or more counts support this clonotype. The chain recombines TRBV6-2 or TRBV6-3 with TRBJ1-6, with 9 bases fitting TRBD1. This CDR3 is 15 amino acids long. Trimming removed 5 bases from V and 7 bases from J; junction bases left unmatched: 6. Germline V gene lookup returns CDR1 MNHEY and CDR2 SVGEGT. The CDR3 sequence is CASSQWTGDNSPLHF. For the CDR3, the DNA is TGTGCCAGCAGTCAGTGGACAGGGGACAATTCACCCCTCCACTTT.

This clonotype has just a few counts. For the CDR3, the DNA is TGTGCCAGCAGCCAAGAAAGGCGGGGGGGGACAGATACGCAGTATTTT. It codes for CASSQERRGGTDTQYF. The chain links TRBV3-1 to TRBJ2-3, with 9 nucleotides matching TRBD2. Germline V CDR1 and CDR2: LGHDT, YNNKEL (reference sequence). The length of the CDR3 is 16 residues. V dropped 0 bases and J dropped 3; count of bases not matched to a gene: 4.

The chain couples TRBV6-1 to TRBJ2-3, with 7 bases that match TRBD2. CDR1 is MNHNS and CDR2 is SASEGT in the germline V gene. Trimming cost V 6 bases and J 3 bases; bases outside gene matches: 12. This CDR3 comprises 16 residues. The CDR3 is CASSRTSGRKTDTQYF. The CDR3 DNA sequence: TGTGCCAGCAGCAGGACTAGTGGGAGGAAAACAGATACGCAGTATTTT.

This clonotype has a count of ten or more. The V and J genes are TRBV9 and TRBJ2-2, with D possibly matching TRBD1 (6 bases). V lost 0 bases, J lost 3 bases, and 12 bases lay in between. The CDR3 totals 16 residues. From germline, CDR1 is SGDLS and CDR2 YYNGEE. The CDR3: CASSVGVQGHTGELFF. The CDR3 DNA sequence: TGTGCCAGCAGCGTAGGGGTACAGGGCCACACCGGGGAGCTGTTTTTT. The full variable domain, in which reference TRBV9 and TRBJ2-2 provide the parts outside the CDR3, is DSGVTQTPKHLITATGQRVTLRCSPRSGDLSVYWYQQSLDQGLQFLIQYYNGEERAKGNILERFSAQQFPDLHSELNLSSLELGDSALYFCASSVGVQGHTGELFFGEGSRLTVL.

This clonotype was counted at least ten times. This sequence joins TRBV7-9 and TRBJ2-7; D not resolved. Germline CDR1 and CDR2: SEHNR and FQNEAQ (reference sequence). This CDR3 region has 13 residues. V lost 4 bases, J lost 2 bases, and 9 bases lay in between. The CDR3 reads CASSSLATYEQYF. The CDR3 DNA sequence: TGTGCCAGCAGCTCCCTCGCAACCTACGAGCAGTACTTC.

In its sample, this clonotype was seen many times. The chain employs TRBV6-2 or TRBV6-3 and TRBJ2-3; either TRBD1 or TRBD2 may supply D (6 bases each). Germline CDR1 and CDR2: MNHEY and SVGEGT. Trimming took 5 bases from V and 4 from J, leaving 22 bases between them. This CDR3 comprises 17 residues. The CDR3 loop reads CASSRPRLGGMADTQYF. The CDR3 DNA reads TGTGCCAGCAGTCGCCCCCGCCTGGGGGGCATGGCAGATACGCAGTATTTT.

This clonotype was counted many times. CDR3 nucleotide sequence: TGTGCCAGCAGTTACTTGGGACAGGGGAATCAGCCCCAGCATTTT. This sequence encodes CASSYLGQGNQPQHF. The chain recombines TRBV6-2 or TRBV6-3 with TRBJ1-5, with 10 bases that match TRBD1. V gave up 1 base and J gave up 4 bases; unmatched junction bases: 1. CDR3 length: 15 amino acids. CDR1 is MNHEY and CDR2 is SVGEGT in the germline V gene.

There are a few counts of this clonotype. V and J are TRBV6-5 and TRBJ2-3; 14 positions match TRBD2. Trimming cost V 2 bases and J 4 bases; bases outside gene matches: 8. Germline V gene data show CDR1 as MNHEY and CDR2 as SVGAGI. The length of the CDR3 is 18 residues. The CDR3: CASSYRRGLAGVADTQYF. CDR3 sequence (DNA): TGTGCCAGCAGTTACAGGCGGGGACTAGCGGGAGTCGCAGATACGCAGTATTTT.

This clonotype occurred many times. The V gene is TRBV12-3 or TRBV12-4, the J gene TRBJ1-5; D call uncertain. V gave up 3 bases and J gave up 7 bases, with 16 bases separating them. The CDR3 runs to 15 residues. The CDR3 DNA follows: TGTGCCAGCAGTTTCAAGGCGGTTGGATTGCAGCCCCAGCATTTT. Its protein product is CASSFKAVGLQPQHF.

This chain joins TRBV7-2 and TRBJ2-3; 8 bases are shared with TRBD2. The CDR3 length is 15 residues. Germline V gene data show CDR1 as SGHTA and CDR2 as FQGNSA. The V gene end was trimmed by 3 bases and the J gene end by 3 bases; junction bases not matched to a gene: 5. The DNA for the CDR3 is TGTGCCAGCAGCTTTCCCGGACTAGCAACAGATACGCAGTATTTT. This codes for CASSFPGLATDTQYF.

This clonotype has at least ten counts. The chain uses TRBV18 and TRBJ1-1; D is perhaps TRBD1 (5 bases). Germline lookup yields CDR1 KGHSH and CDR2 LQKENI. CDR3 length equals 13 residues. V was cut by 5 bases and J by 2 bases, with 9 bases left in between. The CDR3 region has the DNA TGTGCCAGCTCAGGGGCGAAAAACACTGAAGCTTTCTTT. It is translated as CASSGAKNTEAFF.